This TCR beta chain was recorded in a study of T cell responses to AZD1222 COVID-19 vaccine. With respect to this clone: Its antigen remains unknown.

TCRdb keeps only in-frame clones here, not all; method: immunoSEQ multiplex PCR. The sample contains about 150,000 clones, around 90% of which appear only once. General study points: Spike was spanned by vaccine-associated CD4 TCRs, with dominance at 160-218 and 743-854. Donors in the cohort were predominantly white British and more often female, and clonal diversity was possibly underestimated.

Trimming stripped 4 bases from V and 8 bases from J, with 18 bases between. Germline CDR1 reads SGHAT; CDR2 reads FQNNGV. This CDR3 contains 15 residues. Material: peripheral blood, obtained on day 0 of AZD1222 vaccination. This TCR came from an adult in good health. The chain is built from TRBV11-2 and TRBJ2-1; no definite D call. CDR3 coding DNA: TGTGCCAGCAGCTCAGATAGTACCTATTTACATGAGCAGTTCTTC. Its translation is CASSSDSTYLHEQFF.